These 2 T cell receptor beta chains originate from one sample sequenced in a study of control samples from healthy donors and cancer patients. Some clones are missing from TCRdb's copy, which holds only in-frame ones; the method was immunoSEQ multiplex PCR. The sample shows some 150,000 clones, just over 95% of them seen only once. The sequenced sample was blood. The receptors were gathered from a woman younger than 45 in good health.

In DNA, the CDR3 is TGTGCCATAGACAGGGGAGGCAATCAGCCCCAGCATTTT. It is translated as CAIDRGGNQPQHF. The chain uses TRBV6-5 and TRBJ1-5; 8 nucleotides match TRBD1. The CDR3 is 13 amino acids. Germline CDR1 is MNHEY and CDR2 is SVGAGI. V gave up 10 bases and J gave up 2 bases; unmatched junction bases: 4.

The chain has TRBV7-9 and TRBJ2-3; TRBD2 aligns across 16 bases. CDR1 and CDR2 (germline): SEHNR, FQNEAQ (reference sequence). The CDR3 loop spans 17 amino acids. V gave up 4 bases and J gave up 4 bases; unmatched junction bases: 5. CDR3 protein: CASSSGTSGGASDTQYF. CDR3 nucleotide sequence: TGTGCCAGCAGCTCCGGGACTAGCGGGGGGGCTTCAGATACGCAGTATTTT.